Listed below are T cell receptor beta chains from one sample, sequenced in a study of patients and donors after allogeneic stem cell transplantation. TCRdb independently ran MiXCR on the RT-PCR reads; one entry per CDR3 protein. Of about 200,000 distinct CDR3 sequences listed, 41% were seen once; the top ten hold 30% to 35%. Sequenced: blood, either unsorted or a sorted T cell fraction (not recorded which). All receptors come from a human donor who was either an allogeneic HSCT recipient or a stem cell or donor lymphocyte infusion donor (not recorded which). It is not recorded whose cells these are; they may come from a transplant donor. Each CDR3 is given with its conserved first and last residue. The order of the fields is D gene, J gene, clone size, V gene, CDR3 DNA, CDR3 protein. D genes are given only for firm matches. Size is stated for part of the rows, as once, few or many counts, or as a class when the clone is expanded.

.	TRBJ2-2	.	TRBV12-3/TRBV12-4	TGTGCCAGCAGTTTCAAAATTGGAGGGGTGAACACCGGGGAGCTGTTTTTT	CASSFKIGGVNTGELFF
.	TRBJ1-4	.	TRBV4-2	TGTGCCAGCAGCCAAGACTTTCGAGGGGGGGCCTTCTTACATAATGAAAAACTGTTTTTT	CASSQDFRGGAFLHNEKLFF
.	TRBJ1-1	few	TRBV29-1	TGCAGCGCAGCTCGGGCCTCGAACACTGAAGCTTTCTTT	CSAARASNTEAFF
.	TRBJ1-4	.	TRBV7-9	TGTGCCAGCAGCGGAGGGGCAGCCGCAACTAATGAAAAACTGTTTTTT	CASSGGAAATNEKLFF
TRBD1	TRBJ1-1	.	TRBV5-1	TGCGCCAGCAGTTTAGGACAGGGGGCAAACACTGAAGCTTTCTTT	CASSLGQGANTEAFF
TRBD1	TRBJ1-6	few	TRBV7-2	TGTGCCAGCAGCCTATTTAGGGGGCTAGATAATTCACCCCTCCACTTT	CASSLFRGLDNSPLHF
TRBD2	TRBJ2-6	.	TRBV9	TGTGCCAGCAGTGTAGCGGGAAGTACCGGGGCCAACGTCCTGACTTTC	CASSVAGSTGANVLTF
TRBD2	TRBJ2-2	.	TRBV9	TGTGCCAGCAGCGCGACTAGCGGCAACACCGGGGAGCTGTTTTTT	CASSATSGNTGELFF
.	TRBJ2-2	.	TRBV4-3	TGCGCCAGCAGCCAAGAAAGTACTGTGAGTTTTACCGGGGAGCTGTTTTTT	CASSQESTVSFTGELFF
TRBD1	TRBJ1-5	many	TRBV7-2	TGTGCCAGCAGCCTACAGGGGTTTCAGCCCCAGCATTTT	CASSLQGFQPQHF
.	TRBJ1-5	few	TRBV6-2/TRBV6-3	TGTGCCAGCAGTTGGGACGGGGGCTACGATCAGCCCCAGCATTTT	CASSWDGGYDQPQHF
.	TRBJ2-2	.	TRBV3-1	TGTGCCAGCAGGACCCTGAACACCGGGGAGCTGTTTTTT	CASRTLNTGELFF
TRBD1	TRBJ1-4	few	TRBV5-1	TGCGCCAGCAGCTCAGACCTCGGACAGGGTGGTGGAAAACTGTTTTTT	CASSSDLGQGGGKLFF
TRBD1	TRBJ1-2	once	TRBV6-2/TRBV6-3	TGTGCCAGCAGTTACGGGACAGGGGGCGTCTATGGCTACACCTTC	CASSYGTGGVYGYTF
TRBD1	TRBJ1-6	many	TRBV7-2	TGTGCCAGCAGCTTACCGACAGGGGATAATTCACCCCTCCACTTT	CASSLPTGDNSPLHF
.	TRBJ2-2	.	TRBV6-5	TGTGCCAGCAGTTACCGAGGAGGGAGGAACACCGGGGAGCTGTTTTTT	CASSYRGGRNTGELFF
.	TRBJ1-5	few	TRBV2	TGTGCCAGCAGTGAAGCGGGAAAGCCCCAGCATTTT	CASSEAGKPQHF
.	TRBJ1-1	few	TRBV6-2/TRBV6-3	TGTGCCAGCAGTTACTCTTTCAGTTTACTTGAAGCTTTCTTT	CASSYSFSLLEAFF
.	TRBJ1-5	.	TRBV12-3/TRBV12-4	TGTGCCAGCAGTACAGGGTACAATCAGCCCCAGCATTTT	CASSTGYNQPQHF
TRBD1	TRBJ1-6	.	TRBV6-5	TGTGCCAGCAGTTTTGTGCAGGGGGCTAATTCACCCCTCCACTTT	CASSFVQGANSPLHF
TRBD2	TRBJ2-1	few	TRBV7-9	TGTGCCAGCAGCTTAGATAGACTAGCGAGTAACAATGAGCAGTTCTTC	CASSLDRLASNNEQFF
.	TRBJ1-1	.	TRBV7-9	TGTGCCAGCGATCACGGGTCTCCGATTGGGACTGAAGCTTTCTTT	CASDHGSPIGTEAFF
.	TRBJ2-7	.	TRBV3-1	TGTGCCAGCAGCCAAGGGACAGTCTACGAGCAGTACTTC	CASSQGTVYEQYF
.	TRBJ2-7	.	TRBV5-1	TGCGCCAGCAGCTCGGTGGGGAGGCCGACCTACGAGCAGTACTTC	CASSSVGRPTYEQYF
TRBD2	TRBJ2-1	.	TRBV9	TGTGCCAGCAGCGTAGCGGGAGGGCCGATGGGTGAGCAGTTCTTC	CASSVAGGPMGEQFF
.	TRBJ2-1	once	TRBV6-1	TGTGCCAGCAGTGGGGGCTATGAGCAGTTCTTC	CASSGGYEQFF
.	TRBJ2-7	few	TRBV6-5	TGTGCCAGCAGTGACGATGGACAGTCAAACACCTACGAGCAGTACTTC	CASSDDGQSNTYEQYF
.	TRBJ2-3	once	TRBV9	TGTGCCAGCAGCGTAGCCGGAAGCACAGATACGCAGTATTTT	CASSVAGSTDTQYF
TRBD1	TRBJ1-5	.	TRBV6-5	TGTGCCAGCAGTTACCGACAGGGTTTTCAGCCCCAGCATTTT	CASSYRQGFQPQHF
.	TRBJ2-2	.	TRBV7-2	TGTGCCAGCACCCCGGCAATTAGCGGAACCGGGGAGCTGTTTTTT	CASTPAISGTGELFF
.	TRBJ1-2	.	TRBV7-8	TGTGCCAGCAGCTTCAGGCGAGGGCCCAACTATGGCTACACCTTC	CASSFRRGPNYGYTF
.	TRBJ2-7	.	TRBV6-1	TGTGCCGTGAAGGGTAGCTCCTACGAGCAGTACTTC	CAVKGSSYEQYF
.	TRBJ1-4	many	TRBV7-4	TGTGCCAGCAGCATGGAGAGCACGGCTAATGAAAAACTGTTTTTT	CASSMESTANEKLFF
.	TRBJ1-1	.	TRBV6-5	TGTGCCAGCACCTACGGGGGGCAAGACACTGAAGCTTTCTTT	CASTYGGQDTEAFF
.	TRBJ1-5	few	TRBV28	TGTGCCAGCAGTACCCCACGGGGTCAGCCCCAGCATTTT	CASSTPRGQPQHF
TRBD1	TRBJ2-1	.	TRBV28	TGTGCCAGCAGCACAGGGGCGACAACCTACAATGAGCAGTTCTTC	CASSTGATTYNEQFF
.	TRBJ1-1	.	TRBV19	TGTGCCAGTAGACATGGGAGGGACGCTTTCTTT	CASRHGRDAFF
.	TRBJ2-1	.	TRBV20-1	TGCAGTACAACAGGGATTGAGCAGTTCTTC	CSTTGIEQFF
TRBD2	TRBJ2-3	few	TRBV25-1	TGTGCCAGCGGGAGACTAGCGGGACTGGGCACAGATACGCAGTATTTT	CASGRLAGLGTDTQYF
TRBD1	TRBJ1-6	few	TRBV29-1	TGCAGCGTGAGACAGGGGCATAATTCACCCCTCCACTTT	CSVRQGHNSPLHF
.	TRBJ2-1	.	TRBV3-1	TGTGCCAGCAGCCCCGGCCTAAGGCAGTTCTTC	CASSPGLRQFF
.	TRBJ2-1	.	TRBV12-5	TGTGCTAGTGGATTGTCCGGGAGAGGGGATGAGCAGTTCTTC	CASGLSGRGDEQFF
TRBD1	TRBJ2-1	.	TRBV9	TGTGCCAGCAGCGGGAGCTTGGGACAGGGGGCCCACAATGAGCAGTTCTTC	CASSGSLGQGAHNEQFF
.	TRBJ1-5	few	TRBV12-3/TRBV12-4	TGTGCCAGCAGTCCCCCTGGTGTCCCCCAGCATTTT	CASSPPGVPQHF
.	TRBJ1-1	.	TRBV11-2	TGTGCCAGCAGCTTAGGACCTCCGGGACGCCCGAACACTGAAGCTTTCTTT	CASSLGPPGRPNTEAFF
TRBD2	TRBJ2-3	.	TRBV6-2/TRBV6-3	TGTGCCAGCAGCTACCCCCTGACTAGCGGGAGTGGGCAAGATACGCAGTATTTT	CASSYPLTSGSGQDTQYF
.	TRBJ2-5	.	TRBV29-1	TGCAGCGTTATGCGGGTTAGGTCGAGAGAGACCCAGTACTTC	CSVMRVRSRETQYF
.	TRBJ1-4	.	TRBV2	TGTGCCAGCAGGGCAGGGGTCACTAATGAAAAACTGTTTTTT	CASRAGVTNEKLFF
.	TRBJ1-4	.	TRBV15	TGTGCCACCAGCGGTTCGGGCGGGATGAATGAAAAACTGTTTTTT	CATSGSGGMNEKLFF